Below, one T cell receptor beta chain is given with its context. The antigen remains undetermined. The CDR3 has 14 residues. Germline V lookup: CDR1 KGHDR, CDR2 SFDVKD. Trimming took 3 bases from V and 8 from J, leaving 13 bases between them. This sample is drawn from a study of post-analysis software for immune sequencing data. General observations from the study: Controls showed lower frequencies than patients for several TRBV segments, and TRBV5-6, TRBV5-1 and TRBV20-1 were among these. Multiple sclerosis patients had significantly lower normalized Chao1 diversity than controls.

Unique molecular identifiers were carried by the TCR beta cDNA libraries. MiXCR was run by TCRdb on the PCR reads, yielding one entry per CDR3 protein. Seen here are hundreds of thousands of distinct CDR3 sequences, about 32% observed once, and the top ten hold 0.5% to 0.6%. This chain connects TRBV24-1 to TRBJ2-1, with a possible D match to TRBD2 (6 bases). Sequenced input: blood. The clonotype was recovered from a girl between 10 and 17 years old with multiple sclerosis. This chain's CDR3 is CATSDPRDADEQFF. The CDR3 DNA reads as TGTGCCACCAGTGATCCGCGGGACGCGGATGAGCAGTTCTTC.